This T cell receptor (beta chain) is drawn from a study of CD8 T cells in ankylosing spondylitis (dated by TCRdb to the late 2010s). Regarding the research as a whole: The study profiled T cell receptor beta repertoires in healthy donors and ankylosing spondylitis patients to find disease-linked TCR variants. In total, the full study cohort was made up of 110 or so healthy donors and 25 ankylosing spondylitis patients. Peripheral blood was sampled, and synovial fluid was also collected from ankylosing spondylitis patients.

For sequencing, an Illumina HiSeq 2500 was employed. TCR beta libraries were prepared by quantitative 5'-RACE with molecular barcodes. The original pipeline was this. Disease-linked TCR variants were identified with a new computational method built on a probabilistic model of VDJ rearrangement. The public reads were quality trimmed at Q25 with fastp and then assembled into clones with MiXCR by TCRdb, keeping productive beta chains. Every distinct CDR3 protein forms one entry, paired with its most common genes and DNA. The V and J calls and clone size come from TCRdb's table, not from the authors' own analysis. The sample table holds more than 150,000 distinct CDR3 sequences, of which around a sixth were seen once. The top ten constitute around 4.1% of the sample. The sample holds many counts of this clonotype. Its antigen remains unidentified. No base-level quality is on record; no much larger clone is a single base apart.

On the study overall, not on this receptor specifically: A TCR beta motif made up of about eight highly homologous amino acid variants appeared to be characteristic of blood from ankylosing spondylitis patients. The disease-linked clones had a CD8+ phenotype and were found at relatively low frequencies in peripheral blood. The disease-linked clones were reported as significantly enriched in matched synovial fluid samples from ankylosing spondylitis patients. Some motif variants were previously reported in synovial fluid and blood of reactive arthritis patients, suggesting common disease-initiation mechanisms.

Including cysteine and phenylalanine, the CDR3 has 14 amino acids. Only CDR3 DNA is held: 42 bases, read in frame from base 1. Via the germline V gene, CDR1 is MDHEN and CDR2 SYDVKM. Deletion took 8 bases off V and 1 base off J, with a span of 14 bases between the germline ends. The TCR originated in a male donor aged 5 to 29 with ankylosing spondylitis or in good health (not recorded which). Donor details come from another sample of the same person, matched by shared clones. The sample comprised blood, either unsorted or a sorted T cell fraction (not recorded which). The rearranged chain carries TRBV28 and TRBJ1-1; a confident D gene designation cannot be given. The CDR3 corresponds to CASSLMVRNTEAFF. The nucleotide sequence reads as follows: TGTGCCAGCTCCTTGATGGTTAGGAACACTGAAGCTTTCTTT. With the portions outside the CDR3 filled from the reference TRBV28 and TRBJ1-1 genes, the complete variable region becomes DVKVTQSSRYLVKRTGEKVFLECVQDMDHENMFWYRQDPGLGLRLIYFSYDVKMKEKGDIPEGYSVSREKKERFSLILESASTNQTSMYLCASSLMVRNTEAFFGQGTRLTVV.